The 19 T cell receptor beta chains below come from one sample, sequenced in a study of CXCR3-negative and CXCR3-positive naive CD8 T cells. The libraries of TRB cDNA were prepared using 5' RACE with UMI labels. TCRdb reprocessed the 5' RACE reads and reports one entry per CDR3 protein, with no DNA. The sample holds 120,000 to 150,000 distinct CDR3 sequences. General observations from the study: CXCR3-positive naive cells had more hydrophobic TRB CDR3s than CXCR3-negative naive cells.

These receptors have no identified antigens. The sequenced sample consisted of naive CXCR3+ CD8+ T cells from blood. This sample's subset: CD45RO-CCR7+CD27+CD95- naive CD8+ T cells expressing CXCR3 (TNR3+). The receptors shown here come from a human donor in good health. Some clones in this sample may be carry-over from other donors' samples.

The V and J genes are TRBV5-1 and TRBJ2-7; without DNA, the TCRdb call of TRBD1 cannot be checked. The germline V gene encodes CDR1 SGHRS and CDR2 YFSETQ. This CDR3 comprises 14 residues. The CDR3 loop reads CASSAGGGPYEQYF.

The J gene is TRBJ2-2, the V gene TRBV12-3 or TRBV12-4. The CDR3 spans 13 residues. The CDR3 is CASILVNTGELFF.

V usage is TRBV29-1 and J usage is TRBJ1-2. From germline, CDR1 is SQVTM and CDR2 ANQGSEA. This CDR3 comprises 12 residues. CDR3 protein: CSVEGLNYGYTF.

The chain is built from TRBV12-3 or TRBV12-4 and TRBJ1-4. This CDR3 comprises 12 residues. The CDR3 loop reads CASSPSPEKLFF.

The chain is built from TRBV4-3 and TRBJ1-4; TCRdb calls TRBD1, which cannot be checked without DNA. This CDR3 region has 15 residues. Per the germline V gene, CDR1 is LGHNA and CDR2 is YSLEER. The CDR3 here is CASSQEWGGNEKLFF.

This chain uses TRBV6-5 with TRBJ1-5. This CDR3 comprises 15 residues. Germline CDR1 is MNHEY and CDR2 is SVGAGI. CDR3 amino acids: CASSLTRFSNQPQHF.

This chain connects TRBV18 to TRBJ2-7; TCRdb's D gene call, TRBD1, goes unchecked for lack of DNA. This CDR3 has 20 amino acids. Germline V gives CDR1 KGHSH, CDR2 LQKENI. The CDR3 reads CASSPLNYPRQGETSYEQYF. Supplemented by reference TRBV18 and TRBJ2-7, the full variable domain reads NAGVMQNPRHLVRRRGQEARLRCSPMKGHSHVYWYRQLPEEGLKFMVYLQKENIIDESGMPKERFSAEFPKEGPSILRIQQVVRGDSAAYFCASSPLNYPRQGETSYEQYFGPGTRLTVT.

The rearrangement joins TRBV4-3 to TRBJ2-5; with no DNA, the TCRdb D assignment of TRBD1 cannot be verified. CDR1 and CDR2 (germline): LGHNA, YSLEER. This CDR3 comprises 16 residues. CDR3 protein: CASSRGWDRGKETQYF.

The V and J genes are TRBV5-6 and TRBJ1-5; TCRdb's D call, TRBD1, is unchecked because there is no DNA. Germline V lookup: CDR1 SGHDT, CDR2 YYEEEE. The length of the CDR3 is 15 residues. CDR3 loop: CASSQTGASNQPQHF. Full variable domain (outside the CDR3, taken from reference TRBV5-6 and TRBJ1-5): DAGVTQSPTHLIKTRGQQVTLRCSPKSGHDTVSWYQQALGQGPQFIFQYYEEEERQRGNFPDRFSGHQFPNYSSELNVNALLLGDSALYLCASSQTGASNQPQHFGDGTRLSIL.

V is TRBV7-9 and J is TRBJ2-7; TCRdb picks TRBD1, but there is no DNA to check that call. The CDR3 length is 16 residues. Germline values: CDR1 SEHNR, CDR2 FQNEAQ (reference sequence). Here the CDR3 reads CASSLAAGQDSYEQYF.

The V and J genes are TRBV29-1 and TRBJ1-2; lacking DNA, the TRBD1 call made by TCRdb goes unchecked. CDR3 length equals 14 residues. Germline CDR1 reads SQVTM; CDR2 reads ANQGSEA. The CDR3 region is CSAQTGDYIYGYTF.

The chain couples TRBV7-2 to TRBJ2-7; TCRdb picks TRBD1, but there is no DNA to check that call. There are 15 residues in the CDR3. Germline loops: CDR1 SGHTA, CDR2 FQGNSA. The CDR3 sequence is CASSLGTGMAYEQYF.

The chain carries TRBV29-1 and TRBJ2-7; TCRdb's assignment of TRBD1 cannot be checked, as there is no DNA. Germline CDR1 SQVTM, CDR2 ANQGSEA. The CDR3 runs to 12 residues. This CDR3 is CSFRQGGYEQYF.

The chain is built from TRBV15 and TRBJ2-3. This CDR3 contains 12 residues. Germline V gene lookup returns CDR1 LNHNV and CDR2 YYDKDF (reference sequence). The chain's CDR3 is CATSRDRDTQYF.

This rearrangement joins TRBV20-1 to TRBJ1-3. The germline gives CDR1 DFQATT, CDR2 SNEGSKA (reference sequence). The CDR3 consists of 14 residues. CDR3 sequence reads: CSARGGSSGNTIYF.

The CDR3 protein is CASSHTWGAGELFF. This chain uses TRBV28 with TRBJ2-2; TCRdb indicates TRBD2, and absent DNA this call remains unverified. Germline CDR1 reads MDHEN; CDR2 reads SYDVKM. There are 14 residues in the CDR3.

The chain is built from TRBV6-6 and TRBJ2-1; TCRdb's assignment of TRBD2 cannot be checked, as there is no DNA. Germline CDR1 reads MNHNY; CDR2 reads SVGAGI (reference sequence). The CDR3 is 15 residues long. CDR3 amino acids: CASTRGAGGPIEQFF.

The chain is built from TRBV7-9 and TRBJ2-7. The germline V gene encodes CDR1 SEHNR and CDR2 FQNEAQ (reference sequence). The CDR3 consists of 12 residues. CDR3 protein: CASTPDSYEQYF.

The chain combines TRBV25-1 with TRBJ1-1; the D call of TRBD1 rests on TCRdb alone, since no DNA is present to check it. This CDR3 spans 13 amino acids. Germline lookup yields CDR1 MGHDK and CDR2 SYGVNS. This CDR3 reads CASSAGEGTEAFF.